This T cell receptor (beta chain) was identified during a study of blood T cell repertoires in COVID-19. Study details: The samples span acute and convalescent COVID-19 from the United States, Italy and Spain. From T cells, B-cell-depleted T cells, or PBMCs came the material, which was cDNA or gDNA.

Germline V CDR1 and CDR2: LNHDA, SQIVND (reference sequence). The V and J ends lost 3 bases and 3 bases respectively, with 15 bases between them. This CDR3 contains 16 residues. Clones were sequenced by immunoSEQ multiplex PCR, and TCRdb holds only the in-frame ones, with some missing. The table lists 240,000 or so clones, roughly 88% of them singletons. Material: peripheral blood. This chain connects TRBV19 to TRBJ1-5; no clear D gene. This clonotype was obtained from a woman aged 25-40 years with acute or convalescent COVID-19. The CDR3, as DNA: TGTGCCAGTAGTATCCTTGGCAGGTCGAACAATCAGCCCCAGCATTTT. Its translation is CASSILGRSNNQPQHF.